The 29 T cell receptor beta chains reported below all come from one sample, sequenced in a study of OX40 agonist ivuxolimab in advanced cancers. TCRdb's table, derived via immunoSEQ multiplex PCR, lists solely in-frame clones and lacks some. The table lists about 160,000 clones, 94% of them singletons. Sequencing was performed on CD4+ or CD8+ T cells sorted from blood, taken in a trial of the OX40 agonist ivuxolimab. These TCRs come from an adult with an advanced solid tumor such as melanoma, head and neck, liver or kidney cancer.

This sequence joins TRBV6-4 and TRBJ1-6, with 7 nucleotides matching TRBD1. This CDR3 comprises 15 residues. V shed 0 bases and J 7 bases; nucleotides not matched to a gene: 3. CDR1 and CDR2 (germline): MRHNA, SNTAGT. The CDR3 spells CASSDSPRGNSPLHF. CDR3 coding DNA: TGTGCCAGCAGTGACTCGCCCAGGGGGAATTCACCCCTCCACTTT.

This sequence joins TRBV7-9 and TRBJ2-7; weak D call: TRBD1 (6 bases). The CDR3 covers 12 residues. V was shortened by 3 bases and J by 6 bases, with 9 bases between the two germline ends. Germline V gene lookup returns CDR1 SEHNR and CDR2 FQNEAQ (reference sequence). The CDR3 spells CASSFQGPEQYF. The CDR3 bases are TGTGCCAGCAGCTTTCAGGGGCCCGAGCAGTACTTC.

The rearrangement links TRBV28 to TRBJ1-1; perhaps TRBD1 as D (6 bases). The germline V and J ends were trimmed by 11 bases and 1 base, with 14 bases remaining between them. This CDR3 comprises 13 residues. Germline CDR1 reads MDHEN; CDR2 reads SYDVKM. CDR3: CAVIRDTNTEAFF. DNA of the CDR3: TGTGCCGTAATCCGGGACACGAACACTGAAGCTTTCTTT.

V gene TRBV5-1 combines with J gene TRBJ2-5, with 11 bases matching TRBD2. Germline assignment: CDR1 SGHRS and CDR2 YFSETQ. With V trimmed by 0 bases and J by 5 bases, 6 bases remained unmatched. The CDR3 is made up of 16 amino acids. The CDR3 is CASSLGLAGMVETQYF. CDR3 in DNA: TGCGCCAGCAGCTTGGGACTAGCGGGAATGGTGGAGACCCAGTACTTC.

There are a few counts of this clone. The rearrangement links TRBV5-1 to TRBJ1-1; D may be TRBD1 (6 bases). Germline CDR1 reads SGHRS; CDR2 reads YFSETQ. CDR3 length equals 14 residues. With 3 bases removed from V and 1 base from J, the gap between germline ends came to 10 bases. CDR3 DNA sequence: TGCGCCAGCAGCTCAGGGGCCCCGAACACTGAAGCTTTCTTT. As protein: CASSSGAPNTEAFF.

This clone was seen once. Other DNA sequences in the same sample also yield this CDR3. The chain combines TRBV29-1 with TRBJ2-2; D possibly corresponds to TRBD1 (6 bases). CDR1 and CDR2 (germline): SQVTM, ANQGSEA. The CDR3 has 15 residues. Trimming left V 6 bases short and J 4 bases short, with 18 bases between. CDR3 DNA: TGCAGCGTGGGTGGGGGCCGTCGTTTCACCGGGGAGCTGTTTTTT. Translating it yields CSVGGGRRFTGELFF.

The V gene is TRBV11-3, the J gene TRBJ1-1; 8 bases are a match to TRBD1. Unmatched junction bases numbered 8, after V lost 4 bases and J lost 10 bases. The length of the CDR3 is 13 residues. In germline, CDR1 is SGHNT, CDR2 YENEEA. The CDR3 spells CASSSGQGRRAFF. The CDR3 DNA sequence: TGTGCCAGCAGCTCCGGACAGGGCCGGCGAGCTTTCTTT.

V gene TRBV7-2 combines with J gene TRBJ2-7; 7 nucleotides agree with TRBD1. The V gene's germline CDR1 is SGHTA and CDR2 FQGNSA. The CDR3 covers 14 residues. Trimming took 5 bases from V and 2 from J; bases not matched to a gene: 6. The CDR3 coding sequence is TGTGCCAGCAGCCGACAGGGCGTCGCCTACGAGCAGTACTTC. Protein product: CASSRQGVAYEQYF.

The chain employs TRBV28 and TRBJ2-7, with TRBD1 matching 9 bases. Losses at the gene ends were 4 bases for V and 7 bases for J; bases not matched to a gene: 14. The CDR3 extends over 16 amino acids. The V gene's germline CDR1 is MDHEN and CDR2 SYDVKM. The CDR3 spells CASSSGTGLDPREQYF. In DNA form, the CDR3 reads TGTGCCAGCAGTTCAGGGACAGGGCTCGACCCTAGGGAGCAGTACTTC.

The genes are TRBV27 and TRBJ2-2; D may be TRBD1 (6 bases). This CDR3 has 18 amino acids. V lost 5 bases and J 8 bases, leaving 27 bases between the germline ends. The germline CDR1 and CDR2 sequences are MNHEY and SMNVEV (reference sequence). CDR3 amino acids: CASSPGSLTGLSPGELFF. CDR3 bases: TGTGCCAGCAGTCCCGGAAGTTTGACAGGATTAAGCCCTGGGGAGCTGTTTTTT.

This sequence joins TRBV7-2 and TRBJ1-5; 11 bases fit TRBD1. The CDR3 is 16 amino acids. V was clipped by 3 bases and J by 4 bases; unmatched bases: 5. Germline assignment: CDR1 SGHTA and CDR2 FQGNSA. The CDR3, as DNA: TGTGCCAGCAGCTTGGCCGGGACAGGGGGGAATCAGCCCCAGCATTTT. Protein sequence: CASSLAGTGGNQPQHF.

V usage is TRBV4-3 and J usage is TRBJ2-3; 10 nucleotides match TRBD2. V gave up 4 bases and J gave up 5 bases; unmatched junction bases: 9. Germline-derived CDR1 and CDR2 are LGHNA and YSLEER. CDR3 size: 16 residues. CDR3: CASSPGAGGPGDTQYF. The CDR3 DNA is TGCGCCAGCAGCCCTGGAGCGGGAGGGCCGGGAGATACGCAGTATTTT.

This chain's CDR3 is CASSLAGTLPATQYF. CDR3 coding DNA: TGTGCCAGCAGTTTAGCGGGGACCCTCCCAGCGACCCAGTACTTC. This chain connects TRBV27 to TRBJ2-5, with a tentative D call TRBD2 (6 bases). The CDR3 totals 15 residues. Per the germline V gene, CDR1 is MNHEY and CDR2 is SMNVEV (reference sequence). V lost 2 bases and J lost 7, with 17 bases in between.

This rearrangement joins TRBV19 to TRBJ2-2; D is ambiguous. Trimming took off 8 bases at V and 1 base at J, with 8 bases between the two ends. The germline V gene encodes CDR1 LNHDA and CDR2 SQIVND (reference sequence). The CDR3 contains 13 residues. CDR3 coding DNA: TGTGCCAGTCGCCGCCGGAACACCGGGGAGCTGTTTTTT. Its protein is CASRRRNTGELFF.

The chain links TRBV27 to TRBJ2-2, with D hard to call. Germline loops: CDR1 MNHEY, CDR2 SMNVEV (reference sequence). CDR3 length: 14 residues. V was trimmed by 4 bases and J by 1 base, leaving 7 bases between them. This CDR3 reads CASSWWGNTGELFF. Written as DNA, the CDR3 is TGTGCCAGCAGTTGGTGGGGGAACACCGGGGAGCTGTTTTTT.

The rearrangement joins TRBV29-1 to TRBJ2-1, with 8 bases that match TRBD2. The CDR3 sequence is 13 residues long. Germline V lookup: CDR1 SQVTM, CDR2 ANQGSEA. V gave up 4 bases and J gave up 10 bases; unmatched junction bases: 9. Here the CDR3 DNA reads TGCAGCGTTGGGGGGCTAGCGGGTCTCGAGCAGTTCTTC. Amino acids: CSVGGLAGLEQFF.

The V and J genes are TRBV6-5 and TRBJ1-1; tentative D call: TRBD1 (6 bases). The CDR3 runs 11 residues. Trimming pared 4 bases from V and 8 bases from J, leaving 8 bases between. Germline V gene data show CDR1 as MNHEY and CDR2 as SVGAGI. The CDR3 reads CASSSTGEAFF. CDR3 bases: TGTGCCAGCAGTTCCACAGGGGAAGCTTTCTTT.

This clone was seen a single time. This rearrangement joins TRBV25-1 to TRBJ1-2; 8 bases fit TRBD1. V lost 4 bases and J lost 0; bases outside the gene matches: 4. The germline CDR1 and CDR2 sequences are MGHDK and SYGVNS. This CDR3 spans 15 amino acids. CDR3 sequence: CASSAAGGPNYGYTF. CDR3 nucleotides: TGTGCCAGCAGTGCCGCAGGGGGCCCTAACTATGGCTACACCTTC.

The chain recombines TRBV4-2 with TRBJ2-7; TRBD2 aligns across 11 bases. This CDR3 contains 16 residues. With 0 bases clipped from V and 6 bases from J, the junction kept 7 bases outside the gene matches. Germline lookup yields CDR1 LGHNA and CDR2 YNFKEQ. The DNA of the CDR3 is TGTGCCAGCAGCCAAGACAGGGGACTAGCGGTAGGCGAGCAGTACTTC. Translating it yields CASSQDRGLAVGEQYF.

The chain joins TRBV5-1 to TRBJ2-1, with D unclear. The germline V and J ends were trimmed by 0 bases and 6 bases, with 7 bases remaining between them. Per germline, CDR1 SGHRS and CDR2 YFSETQ. This CDR3 is 13 amino acids long. The CDR3 loop is CASSLGGLNEQFF. The DNA of the CDR3 is TGCGCCAGCAGCTTGGGAGGCCTCAATGAGCAGTTCTTC.

The CDR3 DNA reads as TGTGCCAGCTCACCCCCGGGACTGGGCTCCTACGAGCAGTACTTC. Its protein is CASSPPGLGSYEQYF. The chain joins TRBV18 to TRBJ2-7; possibly TRBD2 for D (6 bases). Germline V gene data show CDR1 as KGHSH and CDR2 as LQKENI. The CDR3 sequence is 15 residues long. V was cut by 3 bases and J by 0 bases, with 12 bases left in between.

The V call is TRBV19, the J call TRBJ1-2, with 7 bases fitting TRBD1. The junction had 4 bases not matched to a gene; V was cut back by 0 bases and J by 6 bases. Germline loops: CDR1 LNHDA, CDR2 SQIVND (reference sequence). The CDR3 covers 14 residues. In DNA, the CDR3 is TGTGCCAGTAGTATAGATAGGGGGACAGATGGCTACACCTTC. Its translation: CASSIDRGTDGYTF.

This clone was seen a single time. The chain uses TRBV5-1 and TRBJ2-6, with 7 bases lining up with TRBD2. Germline V gives CDR1 SGHRS, CDR2 YFSETQ. This CDR3 contains 17 residues. Trimming at V came to 3 bases and at J to 1 base, leaving 7 bases not matched to a gene. CDR3 DNA: TGCGCCAGCAGCTGGGGAGGGATCCAATCTGGGGCCAACGTCCTGACTTTC. This translates into CASSWGGIQSGANVLTF.

The rearrangement uses TRBV7-9 and TRBJ2-5; D unclear. Germline CDR1 is SEHNR and CDR2 is FQNEAQ (reference sequence). Trimming took off 7 bases at V and 2 bases at J, with 11 bases between the two ends. The CDR3 is 13 residues long. The CDR3 DNA sequence: TGTGCCAGCACCCCTAACCCACAAGAGACCCAGTACTTC. Translating it yields CASTPNPQETQYF. The complete variable domain, with remaining parts taken from reference TRBV7-9 and TRBJ2-5, reads DTGVSQNPRHKITKRGQNVTFRCDPISEHNRLYWYRQTLGQGPEFLTYFQNEAQLEKSRLLSDRFSAERPKGSFSTLEIQRTEQGDSAMYLCASTPNPQETQYFGPGTRLLVL.

The chain employs TRBV4-3 and TRBJ1-2; D is unclear. Deletions cut 0 bases from V and 11 bases from J, with 13 bases between. Germline loops: CDR1 LGHNA, CDR2 YSLEER. There are 13 residues in the CDR3. The CDR3 region has the DNA TGCGCCAGCAGCCAAGATTACCGGGAGATATACACCTTC. It yields the protein CASSQDYREIYTF.

The V call is TRBV7-2, the J call TRBJ2-1; D is possibly TRBD2 (6 bases). The germline gives CDR1 SGHTA, CDR2 FQGNSA. V lost 3 bases and J lost 5, with 8 bases in between. The CDR3 totals 13 residues. CDR3 DNA: TGTGCCAGCAGCTTCGGCGGGGACAATGAGCAGTTCTTC. This translates into CASSFGGDNEQFF.

The V and J genes are TRBV5-1 and TRBJ1-2, with unresolved D. This CDR3 region has 15 residues. Trimming removed 0 bases at V and 6 bases at J, with 15 bases between. The germline V gene has CDR1 SGHRS and CDR2 YFSETQ. The CDR3 sequence: CASSLGQAVGHGYTF. CDR3 nucleotide sequence: TGCGCCAGCAGCTTGGGTCAGGCAGTCGGCCATGGCTACACCTTC.

This clone has only one observation. The gene calls are TRBV19 and TRBJ2-3; TRBD2 matches at 8 bases. With 6 bases clipped from V and 5 bases from J, the junction kept 4 bases outside the gene matches. Looked up from germline, CDR1 is LNHDA and CDR2 is SQIVND (reference sequence). CDR3 size: 13 residues. The CDR3 here is CASRERGIDTQYF. CDR3 DNA sequence: TGTGCCAGTAGGGAGCGGGGGATAGATACGCAGTATTTT.

This chain connects TRBV25-1 to TRBJ2-1, with D unresolved. Between the trimmed V and J ends, which lost 4 bases and 7 bases, there was a span of 20 bases. The CDR3 runs 16 residues. Germline V gene sequence: CDR1 MGHDK, CDR2 SYGVNS. In DNA form, the CDR3 reads TGTGCCAGCAGTGGCCTGGGAAACTTTATTGGGAATGAGCAGTTCTTC. The encoded protein is CASSGLGNFIGNEQFF.